The sequence of this T cell receptor beta chain was determined in a study of post-analysis software for immune sequencing data. V was trimmed by 1 base and J by 0 bases, leaving 12 bases between them. The CDR3 is 17 residues long. Germline lookup yields CDR1 LGHNA and CDR2 YSLEER. TCR beta cDNA libraries included unique molecular identifiers. Around 460,000 cDNA molecules came from around 1 to 10 million T cells. In TCRdb, the PCR reads were re-called with MiXCR into one record per CDR3 protein. This table holds fewer than 850,000 distinct CDR3 sequences, 46% found once. Study results and limitations: When the samples were clustered directly with F measure, those that had been prepared in the same batch showed strong co-clustering. TRBV5-6, TRBV5-1 and TRBV20-1 belonged to a set of about five TRBV segments that were more frequent in patients than controls. There was significantly lower normalized Chao1 diversity in multiple sclerosis patients than in controls.

In its sample, this clonotype was seen a few times. Its target is not known. J is TRBJ1-4 and V is TRBV4-3, with D maybe TRBD1 (5 bases). This TCR was sampled from a girl aged 5-17 years with multiple sclerosis. The sequenced sample was blood. The CDR3 bases are TGCGCCAGCAGCCAAGGAAGGGGCGGGACAACTAATGAAAAACTGTTTTTT. Translation gives CASSQGRGGTTNEKLFF.